The clone carrying this T cell receptor beta chain appeared a few times. The antigen remains undetermined. The table came from immunoSEQ multiplex PCR; TCRdb's copy has only in-frame clones and leaves some out. Among tens of thousands of clones listed, 70% to 85% were seen once. The data were taken from a study of memory CD4+ T cells and cytomegalovirus serostatus. General study results and limits: A US-trained random forest predicted CMV serostatus with median AUC around 0.91.

The germline CDR1 and CDR2 sequences are SGDLS and YYNGEE. Trimming took off 0 bases at V and 1 base at J, with 6 bases between the two ends. The CDR3 has 14 amino acids. Single viable CD3+CD4+CD8-CD45RO+ cells were sorted as the memory CD4+ T cells. Serum IgG to CMV pp150, pp28, p38 and p52 defined serostatus. This chain links TRBV9 with TRBJ2-3; D is undetermined. The origin of this receptor is an adult in good health and CMV-seronegative. Material: memory CD4+ T cells from blood. CDR3 protein: CASSVEQRTDTQYF. The CDR3 nucleotides read TGTGCCAGCAGCGTAGAACAGCGCACAGATACGCAGTATTTT.